These T cell receptor beta chains were read from a single sample in a study of shared clonotypes between healthy human individuals. Clones were sequenced by immunoSEQ multiplex PCR, and TCRdb holds only the in-frame ones, with some missing. Here the sample spans 1 million to 1.3 million clones, approximately 78% being singletons. The specimen was memory CD4+ T cells from PBMCs. Receptors originate from a man between 18 and 35 years old in good health. Some clones in this sample may be carry-over from other donors' samples. CDR3s include the opening cysteine and the closing phenylalanine or tryptophan. Fields, in order: V gene, J gene, D gene, clone size, CDR3 protein, CDR3 DNA. The D gene is left open where the match is weak. Clone size, where shown, is once, few, many, or a class for clones that have expanded.

V gene: TRBV2; J gene: TRBJ2-2; D gene: .; clone size: .; CDR3 protein: CASSDADYNTGELFF; CDR3 DNA: TGTGCCAGCAGTGATGCGGACTACAACACCGGGGAGCTGTTTTTT
V gene: TRBV28; J gene: TRBJ2-7; D gene: .; clone size: once; CDR3 protein: CASRREGVSSYEQYF; CDR3 DNA: TGTGCCAGCAGGAGAGAGGGCGTAAGCTCCTACGAGCAGTACTTC
V gene: TRBV5-1; J gene: TRBJ2-3; D gene: TRBD2; clone size: .; CDR3 protein: CASSFLGTSGRSDTQYF; CDR3 DNA: TGCGCCAGCAGCTTCCTTGGGACTAGCGGGAGGTCAGATACGCAGTATTTT
V gene: TRBV19; J gene: TRBJ1-5; D gene: TRBD1; clone size: many; CDR3 protein: CASSPGDRGSNQPQHF; CDR3 DNA: TGTGCCAGTAGTCCGGGGGACAGGGGATCCAATCAGCCCCAGCATTTT
V gene: TRBV6-1; J gene: TRBJ1-2; D gene: TRBD1; clone size: once; CDR3 protein: CASTPDRGTYGYTF; CDR3 DNA: TGTGCCAGCACCCCAGACAGGGGGACGTATGGCTACACCTTC
V gene: TRBV7-8; J gene: TRBJ2-2; D gene: .; clone size: many; CDR3 protein: CASSSRRVGGELFF; CDR3 DNA: TGTGCCAGCAGCTCACGCCGGGTAGGCGGGGAGCTGTTTTTT
V gene: TRBV7-2; J gene: TRBJ2-1; D gene: .; clone size: .; CDR3 protein: CASSLDTYNEQFF; CDR3 DNA: TGTGCCAGCAGCCTGGACACTTACAATGAGCAGTTCTTC
V gene: TRBV28; J gene: TRBJ1-2; D gene: .; clone size: .; CDR3 protein: CASSGVYGYTF; CDR3 DNA: TGTGCCAGCAGTGGAGTCTACGGCTACACCTTC
V gene: TRBV5-1; J gene: TRBJ2-1; D gene: .; clone size: few; CDR3 protein: CASSFTTGNEQFF; CDR3 DNA: TGCGCCAGCAGCTTTACCACGGGGAATGAGCAGTTCTTC
V gene: TRBV6-1; J gene: TRBJ1-6; D gene: .; clone size: .; CDR3 protein: CASSEVWRKAGNSPLHF; CDR3 DNA: TGTGCCAGCAGTGAAGTTTGGCGGAAGGCGGGTAATTCACCCCTCCACTTT
V gene: TRBV7-9; J gene: TRBJ2-4; D gene: .; clone size: .; CDR3 protein: CASSQAALAKNIQYF; CDR3 DNA: TGTGCCAGCAGCCAAGCGGCACTAGCCAAAAACATTCAGTACTTC
V gene: TRBV28; J gene: TRBJ2-7; D gene: TRBD2; clone size: .; CDR3 protein: CASSYSGISYEQYF; CDR3 DNA: TGTGCCAGCAGCTATAGCGGGATCTCCTACGAGCAGTACTTC
V gene: TRBV7-9; J gene: TRBJ2-7; D gene: .; clone size: .; CDR3 protein: CASSRRHRPYEQYF; CDR3 DNA: TGTGCCAGCAGCCGCCGTCACAGGCCCTACGAGCAGTACTTC
V gene: TRBV5-1; J gene: TRBJ2-5; D gene: .; clone size: .; CDR3 protein: CASRASQETQYF; CDR3 DNA: TGCGCCAGCAGGGCCAGTCAAGAGACCCAGTACTTC
V gene: TRBV6-5; J gene: TRBJ2-5; D gene: .; clone size: .; CDR3 protein: CASSKWTGETQYF; CDR3 DNA: TGTGCCAGCAGTAAATGGACGGGGGAGACCCAGTACTTC
V gene: TRBV27; J gene: TRBJ2-2; D gene: .; clone size: .; CDR3 protein: CASRRKAVVNSGELFF; CDR3 DNA: TGTGCCAGCAGACGGAAAGCGGTAGTGAATTCCGGGGAGCTGTTTTTT
V gene: TRBV28; J gene: TRBJ2-7; D gene: .; clone size: few; CDR3 protein: CASSAPNRATYEQYF; CDR3 DNA: TGTGCCAGCAGTGCCCCTAACAGGGCAACCTACGAGCAGTACTTC
V gene: TRBV28; J gene: TRBJ2-7; D gene: TRBD1; clone size: .; CDR3 protein: CASSFRDSLYEQYF; CDR3 DNA: TGTGCCAGCAGTTTCCGGGACAGTCTCTACGAGCAGTACTTC
V gene: TRBV10-3; J gene: TRBJ1-5; D gene: .; clone size: few; CDR3 protein: CATLYRVGQPQHF; CDR3 DNA: TGTGCCACCCTATACAGGGTCGGTCAGCCCCAGCATTTT
V gene: TRBV27; J gene: TRBJ1-5; D gene: .; clone size: .; CDR3 protein: CASSPGAHPMGNQPQHF; CDR3 DNA: TGTGCCAGCAGTCCGGGCGCCCATCCAATGGGCAATCAGCCCCAGCATTTT
V gene: TRBV5-1; J gene: TRBJ2-3; D gene: .; clone size: .; CDR3 protein: CASSPGALAVDTQYF; CDR3 DNA: TGCGCCAGCAGCCCCGGGGCCTTAGCTGTAGATACGCAGTATTTT
V gene: TRBV19; J gene: TRBJ2-7; D gene: .; clone size: .; CDR3 protein: CATSFRGDYEQYF; CDR3 DNA: TGTGCCACCTCGTTTCGCGGGGATTACGAGCAGTACTTC
V gene: TRBV5-6; J gene: TRBJ2-7; D gene: .; clone size: once; CDR3 protein: CASSLGHGRRGSDEQYF; CDR3 DNA: TGTGCCAGCAGCTTAGGACATGGGCGGAGAGGGTCGGACGAGCAGTACTTC
V gene: TRBV9; J gene: TRBJ2-2; D gene: TRBD2; clone size: .; CDR3 protein: CASSVASGRVRTGELFF; CDR3 DNA: TGTGCCAGCAGCGTAGCCAGCGGGAGGGTCCGCACCGGGGAGCTGTTTTTT
V gene: TRBV30; J gene: TRBJ2-3; D gene: .; clone size: few; CDR3 protein: CAWSLEDTQYF; CDR3 DNA: TGTGCCTGGAGTCTAGAAGATACGCAGTATTTT
V gene: TRBV28; J gene: TRBJ2-7; D gene: TRBD2; clone size: .; CDR3 protein: CASSTSGSLGQIIF; CDR3 DNA: TGTGCCAGCAGCACTAGCGGGAGTTTGGGCCAAATCATTTTC
V gene: TRBV11-2; J gene: TRBJ2-5; D gene: TRBD2; clone size: .; CDR3 protein: CASSLAGIGLARGETQYF; CDR3 DNA: TGTGCCAGCAGCTTAGCCGGAATAGGACTAGCGAGGGGGGAGACCCAGTACTTC
V gene: TRBV5-1; J gene: TRBJ2-7; D gene: .; clone size: .; CDR3 protein: CASSLDRPGEQYF; CDR3 DNA: TGCGCCAGCAGCCTTGACAGGCCCGGCGAGCAGTACTTC
V gene: TRBV28; J gene: TRBJ2-7; D gene: TRBD1; clone size: .; CDR3 protein: CALRDRVSYEQYF; CDR3 DNA: TGTGCGCTCCGGGACAGGGTCAGCTACGAGCAGTACTTC
V gene: TRBV4-1; J gene: TRBJ2-1; D gene: TRBD2; clone size: .; CDR3 protein: CASSATGTSGYNEQFF; CDR3 DNA: TGCGCCAGCAGTGCCACCGGGACTAGCGGTTACAATGAGCAGTTCTTC
V gene: TRBV28; J gene: TRBJ1-2; D gene: .; clone size: .; CDR3 protein: CASRDLNYGYTF; CDR3 DNA: TGTGCCAGCAGAGATTTAAACTATGGCTACACCTTC
V gene: TRBV19; J gene: TRBJ1-2; D gene: TRBD1; clone size: .; CDR3 protein: CASRWPGGGYTF; CDR3 DNA: TGTGCCAGTAGGTGGCCAGGGGGAGGCTACACCTTC
V gene: TRBV10-1; J gene: TRBJ2-4; D gene: TRBD2; clone size: .; CDR3 protein: CASSSAGTSGACGNIQYF; CDR3 DNA: TGCGCCAGCAGTTCTGCCGGGACTAGCGGGGCCTGTGGGAACATTCAGTACTTC
V gene: TRBV18; J gene: TRBJ2-1; D gene: TRBD2; clone size: .; CDR3 protein: CASSPPTSSGSFHEQFF; CDR3 DNA: TGTGCCAGCTCACCACCCACTTCTAGCGGGAGCTTCCATGAGCAGTTCTTC
V gene: TRBV7-2; J gene: TRBJ2-7; D gene: TRBD2; clone size: once; CDR3 protein: CASSLDGRWGGEQYF; CDR3 DNA: TGTGCCAGCAGCTTAGATGGTCGTTGGGGGGGCGAGCAGTACTTC
V gene: TRBV28; J gene: TRBJ1-4; D gene: .; clone size: .; CDR3 protein: CASSWQAATNEKLFF; CDR3 DNA: TGTGCCAGCAGTTGGCAGGCCGCAACTAATGAAAAACTGTTTTTT
V gene: TRBV5-1; J gene: TRBJ2-7; D gene: TRBD1; clone size: .; CDR3 protein: CASSQTTGTYEQYF; CDR3 DNA: TGCGCCAGCAGCCAAACGACAGGGACATACGAGCAGTACTTC
V gene: TRBV7-3; J gene: TRBJ2-7; D gene: TRBD2; clone size: .; CDR3 protein: CASSHSGSSYEQYF; CDR3 DNA: TGTGCCAGCAGCCATAGCGGGTCCTCCTACGAGCAGTACTTC
V gene: TRBV5-4; J gene: TRBJ2-2; D gene: TRBD2; clone size: .; CDR3 protein: CASSGPGYYSGPNTGELFF; CDR3 DNA: TGTGCCAGCAGCGGACCAGGGTACTATAGCGGGCCGAACACCGGGGAGCTGTTTTTT
V gene: TRBV19; J gene: TRBJ1-1; D gene: .; clone size: once; CDR3 protein: CASSIIRTAVGTNTEAFF; CDR3 DNA: TGTGCCAGTAGTATAATCCGGACGGCGGTCGGGACTAACACTGAAGCTTTCTTT
V gene: TRBV6-5; J gene: TRBJ1-1; D gene: .; clone size: .; CDR3 protein: CASSYSTSFNTEAFF; CDR3 DNA: TGTGCCAGCAGTTACTCGACCAGCTTTAACACTGAAGCTTTCTTT
V gene: TRBV7-2; J gene: TRBJ2-7; D gene: .; clone size: .; CDR3 protein: CASRPGGGISYEQYF; CDR3 DNA: TGTGCCAGCAGGCCAGGGGGGGGGATCTCCTACGAGCAGTACTTC
V gene: TRBV5-1; J gene: TRBJ2-7; D gene: .; clone size: few; CDR3 protein: CASSLPADEQYF; CDR3 DNA: TGCGCCAGCAGCTTGCCCGCCGACGAGCAGTACTTC
V gene: TRBV9; J gene: TRBJ1-1; D gene: .; clone size: .; CDR3 protein: CASSVTTGTGNTEAFF; CDR3 DNA: TGTGCCAGCAGCGTGACGACGGGGACCGGGAACACTGAAGCTTTCTTT
V gene: TRBV18; J gene: TRBJ2-1; D gene: TRBD2; clone size: .; CDR3 protein: CASSTGGAYNEQFF; CDR3 DNA: TGTGCCAGCTCAACGGGAGGGGCCTACAATGAGCAGTTCTTC
V gene: TRBV19; J gene: TRBJ1-2; D gene: TRBD1; clone size: .; CDR3 protein: CASSEGQGALGYTF; CDR3 DNA: TGTGCCAGTAGTGAGGGACAGGGGGCGCTTGGCTACACCTTC
V gene: TRBV7-9; J gene: TRBJ2-7; D gene: .; clone size: .; CDR3 protein: CASSLAGTSYEQYF; CDR3 DNA: TGTGCCAGCAGCTTAGCAGGTACCTCCTACGAGCAGTACTTC
V gene: TRBV7-3; J gene: TRBJ2-1; D gene: TRBD1; clone size: .; CDR3 protein: CASSSSRQGAGGEQFF; CDR3 DNA: TGTGCCAGCAGCTCCAGTCGACAGGGGGCTGGGGGTGAGCAGTTCTTC
V gene: TRBV27; J gene: TRBJ2-2; D gene: .; clone size: .; CDR3 protein: CASSLRLGWGTGELFF; CDR3 DNA: TGTGCCAGCAGTTTACGACTAGGGTGGGGGACCGGGGAGCTGTTTTTT